This T cell receptor beta chain was found in a study of shared clonotypes between healthy human individuals. Germline V CDR1 and CDR2: SNHLY, FYNNEI. This CDR3 is built from 14 residues. V was clipped by 8 bases and J by 5 bases; unmatched bases: 11. Using approximately 200 ng DNA, around 30,000 T cell genomes, the sorted-subset replicate PCRs were run. TCRdb's table, derived via immunoSEQ multiplex PCR, lists solely in-frame clones and lacks some. The profile shows about 2.3 million clones, roughly 92% of them singletons. Donors, without exception, were Caucasian adults residing in Nashville, Tennessee. Splitting the CD4+ cells yielded a CD45RA+ naive subset and a CD45RA-negative memory subset.

Sequencing input: naive CD4+ T cells from PBMCs. Subset described: CD45RA+ positively selected. The receptor was isolated from a man aged 18 to 35 in good health. Some clones in this sample may be carry-over from other donors' samples. The chain is built from TRBV2 and TRBJ1-1; 7 bases agree with TRBD1. CDR3 residues: CASVFSQGGTEAFF. CDR3 nucleotides: TGTGCCAGCGTATTTAGCCAGGGGGGGACTGAAGCTTTCTTT.